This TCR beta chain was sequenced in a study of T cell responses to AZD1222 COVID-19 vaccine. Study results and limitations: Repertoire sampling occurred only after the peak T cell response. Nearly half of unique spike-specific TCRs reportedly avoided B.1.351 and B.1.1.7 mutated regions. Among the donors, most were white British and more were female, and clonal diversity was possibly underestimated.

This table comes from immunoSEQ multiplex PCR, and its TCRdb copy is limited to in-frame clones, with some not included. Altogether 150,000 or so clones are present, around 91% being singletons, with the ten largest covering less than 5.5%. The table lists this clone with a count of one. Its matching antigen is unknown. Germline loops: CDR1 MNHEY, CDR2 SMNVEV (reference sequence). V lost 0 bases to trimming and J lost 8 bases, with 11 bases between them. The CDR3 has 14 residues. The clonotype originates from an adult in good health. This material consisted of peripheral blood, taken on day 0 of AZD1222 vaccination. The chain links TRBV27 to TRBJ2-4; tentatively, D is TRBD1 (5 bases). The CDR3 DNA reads TGTGCCAGCAGTTTATCTGCAGGGTCGGACATTCAGTACTTC. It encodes CASSLSAGSDIQYF.